Following are 20 T cell receptor beta chains from one sample sequenced in a study of cytomegalovirus exposure and HLA in healthy donors. Amplification used 60 Vbeta primers and 13 Jbeta primers. Produced via immunoSEQ multiplex PCR; TCRdb's table is partial and in-frame only. The data show about 160,000 clones, over 60% seen once. Sequencing was carried out using PBMCs. These receptors came from a woman in her 30s in good health and CMV-seronegative.

This rearrangement joins TRBV7-2 to TRBJ1-3; a possible D gene is TRBD1 (5 bases). Germline V CDR1 and CDR2: SGHTA, FQGNSA. Trimming removed 2 bases from V and 3 bases from J, with 11 bases in between. The CDR3 spans 15 residues. The CDR3 reads CASSLREGIGNTIYF. CDR3 bases: TGTGCCAGCAGCTTAAGGGAGGGGATTGGAAACACCATATATTTT.

This clone was recorded once. The rearrangement uses TRBV25-1 and TRBJ1-2; TRBD1 is a possible D gene (6 bases). The CDR3 spans 14 residues. The germline V gene has CDR1 MGHDK and CDR2 SYGVNS. V was pared by 4 bases and J by 2 bases, with 11 bases between. The CDR3 region has the DNA TGTGCCAGCAGTGGAGGACAGCCCAACTATGGCTACACCTTC. Protein product: CASSGGQPNYGYTF.

The V and J genes are TRBV27 and TRBJ2-1; 14 nucleotides align to TRBD2. J lost 8 bases, V lost 5 bases, and 2 bases had no gene match. Germline V gives CDR1 MNHEY, CDR2 SMNVEV (reference sequence). The length of the CDR3 is 14 residues. The CDR3 loop reads CASSLGLAGDEQFF. The CDR3 coding sequence is TGTGCCAGCAGTCTGGGACTAGCGGGGGATGAGCAGTTCTTC.

A word on this clone: A read error may produce the germline difference seen at one junction end. The chain uses TRBV6-5 and TRBJ2-5, with TRBD1 as a possible D gene (5 bases). Germline CDR1 MNHEY, CDR2 SVGAGI. The CDR3 totals 16 residues. The CDR3 bases are TGTGCCAGCAGCTACTCTACATCGGACAACCAAGAGACCCAGTACTTC. Translated, it gives CASSYSTSDNQETQYF.

In DNA, the CDR3 is TGTGCCAGCCGGGACAGGGAAGGCGGGGAGCTGTTTTTT. Translating it yields CASRDREGGELFF. This chain links TRBV7-2 with TRBJ2-2; 9 nucleotides agree with TRBD1. The CDR3 loop spans 13 amino acids. The germline V gene encodes CDR1 SGHTA and CDR2 FQGNSA. J lost 7 bases, V lost 8 bases, and 5 bases had no gene match. The variable domain in full, completed from reference TRBV7-2 and TRBJ2-2, reads GAGVSQSPSNKVTEKGKDVELRCDPISGHTALYWYRQSLGQGLEFLIYFQGNSAPDKSGLPSDRFSAERTGGSVSTLTIQRTQQEDSAVYLCASRDREGGELFFGEGSRLTVL.

The chain joins TRBV7-9 to TRBJ1-5, with TRBD1 matching over 7 bases. The V gene end was trimmed by 3 bases and the J gene end by 4 bases; junction bases not matched to a gene: 9. CDR3 length equals 16 residues. Germline CDR1 is SEHNR and CDR2 is FQNEAQ (reference sequence). The CDR3 DNA is TGTGCCAGCAGCTTTTCTGAGGGGGCGCGTAATCAGCCCCAGCATTTT. Protein sequence: CASSFSEGARNQPQHF.

CDR3 sequence (DNA): TGCGCCAGCAGCTTGGCCGGGGACACTGAAGCTTTCTTT. Its translation: CASSLAGDTEAFF. The V call is TRBV5-1, the J call TRBJ1-1; D uncertain. V was shortened by 0 bases and J by 3 bases, with 6 bases between the two germline ends. Germline assignment: CDR1 SGHRS and CDR2 YFSETQ. The CDR3 runs to 13 residues.

Regarding this clone: The sample carries other DNA sequences with the same CDR3. V and J are TRBV7-9 and TRBJ2-3; 7 bases are a match to TRBD2. The CDR3 sequence is 13 residues long. Trimming took 0 bases from V and 6 from J; bases not matched to a gene: 0. The germline CDR1 and CDR2 sequences are SEHNR and FQNEAQ (reference sequence). CDR3 amino acids: CASSLAGGDTQYF. The DNA of the CDR3 is TGTGCCAGCAGCTTAGCGGGAGGGGATACGCAGTATTTT.

The chain combines TRBV4-2 with TRBJ2-7; the match to TRBD1 covers 9 bases. The germline gives CDR1 LGHNA, CDR2 YNFKEQ. With V trimmed by 5 bases and J by 7 bases, 12 bases remained unmatched. The CDR3 contains 15 residues. The CDR3 region has the DNA TGTGCCAGCAGCTTCTCCGGGACAGGGTACCGGGAGCAGTACTTC. Residues: CASSFSGTGYREQYF.

The rearrangement joins TRBV6-5 to TRBJ1-1; D not certain. V was pared by 4 bases and J by 1 base, with 4 bases between. Germline V gives CDR1 MNHEY, CDR2 SVGAGI. The CDR3 totals 12 residues. DNA for the CDR3: TGTGCCAGCAGTTCAGAGAACACTGAAGCTTTCTTT. Protein sequence: CASSSENTEAFF.

This clone was seen a handful of times. The chain recombines TRBV7-9 with TRBJ2-1, with TRBD1 as a possible D gene (6 bases). V lost 5 bases and J lost 2, with 10 bases in between. The CDR3 spans 14 residues. CDR1 and CDR2 from the germline V gene are SEHNR and FQNEAQ (reference sequence). The CDR3 loop is CASSPRDTYNEQFF. The CDR3 DNA reads TGTGCCAGCAGCCCCCGGGACACCTACAATGAGCAGTTCTTC.

The rearrangement joins TRBV19 to TRBJ1-5; 10 nucleotides agree with TRBD1. There are 15 residues in the CDR3. Germline-derived CDR1 and CDR2 are LNHDA and SQIVND (reference sequence). The trim removed 3 bases at V and 4 bases at J, leaving 3 bases unmatched. CDR3 in DNA: TGTGCCAGTAGTATGAAGGGACAGGGGAATCAGCCCCAGCATTTT. This translates into CASSMKGQGNQPQHF.

This clone has just a few counts. The chain employs TRBV11-2 and TRBJ2-7, with D possibly matching TRBD1 (6 bases). CDR3 length: 17 amino acids. Germline CDR1 is SGHAT and CDR2 is FQNNGV. Trimming shortened V by 5 bases and J by 0 bases, and 20 bases separated the two germline ends. The CDR3 bases are TGTGCCAGCAGCCGGGACAACACGTGGATCAGCTCCTACGAGCAGTACTTC. Translating gives CASSRDNTWISSYEQYF.

The J gene is TRBJ2-7, the V gene TRBV6-6; the D is unclear. CDR1 is MNHNY and CDR2 is SVGAGI in the germline V gene (reference sequence). The CDR3 is made up of 13 amino acids. V dropped 4 bases and J dropped 3 bases, with 10 bases sitting between them. CDR3: CASSSDTGYEQYF. CDR3 DNA sequence: TGTGCCAGCAGTTCAGACACCGGCTACGAGCAGTACTTC.

The chain uses TRBV2 and TRBJ2-5; tentatively, D is TRBD1 (6 bases). CDR3 size: 13 residues. Trimming removed 7 bases at V and 3 bases at J, with 12 bases between. Germline V gene sequence: CDR1 SNHLY, CDR2 FYNNEI. CDR3 DNA sequence: TGTGCCAGCATCCAGGACAGAGAAGAGACCCAGTACTTC. This gives the protein CASIQDREETQYF.

The V and J genes are TRBV2 and TRBJ2-5, with D possibly matching TRBD1 (5 bases). Germline V gene data show CDR1 as SNHLY and CDR2 as FYNNEI. Trimming stripped 1 base from V and 4 bases from J, with 13 bases between. The CDR3 contains 15 residues. The CDR3 sequence: CASSEEEGVVETQYF. The CDR3 bases are TGTGCCAGCAGTGAAGAGGAAGGGGTGGTAGAGACCCAGTACTTC.

This sequence joins TRBV6-1 and TRBJ2-2; D may be TRBD2 (6 bases). This CDR3 is built from 15 residues. CDR1 and CDR2 (germline): MNHNS, SASEGT. The germline V and J ends were trimmed by 3 bases and 3 bases, with 11 bases remaining between them. The CDR3 sequence is CASSENSGYTGELFF. The CDR3 DNA reads as TGTGCCAGCAGTGAGAATAGCGGTTACACCGGGGAGCTGTTTTTT.

This clone appeared a few times. This chain connects TRBV7-3 to TRBJ2-1; no definite D call. V lost 2 bases and J lost 2, with 4 bases in between. Germline V gene data show CDR1 as SGHTA and CDR2 as FQGTGA. The CDR3 spans 13 residues. CDR3 amino acids: CASSLAAYNEQFF. CDR3 DNA sequence: TGTGCCAGCAGCTTAGCGGCCTACAATGAGCAGTTCTTC.

The chain joins TRBV4-3 to TRBJ2-3; D uncertain. CDR1 is LGHNA and CDR2 is YSLEER in the germline V gene. Trimming cost V 0 bases and J 2 bases, with 9 bases left between them. This CDR3 has 15 residues. This CDR3 is CASSQDLRVTDTQYF. The CDR3 bases are TGCGCCAGCAGCCAAGATCTTCGGGTCACAGATACGCAGTATTTT.

The chain combines TRBV5-5 with TRBJ2-7; 13 bases are a match to TRBD2. Germline assignment: CDR1 SGHKS and CDR2 YYEKEE (reference sequence). V dropped 3 bases and J dropped 2; count of bases not matched to a gene: 2. CDR3 size: 15 residues. CDR3: CASSSGTSGTYEQYF. The CDR3, as DNA: TGTGCCAGCAGCTCTGGGACTAGCGGGACCTACGAGCAGTACTTC.